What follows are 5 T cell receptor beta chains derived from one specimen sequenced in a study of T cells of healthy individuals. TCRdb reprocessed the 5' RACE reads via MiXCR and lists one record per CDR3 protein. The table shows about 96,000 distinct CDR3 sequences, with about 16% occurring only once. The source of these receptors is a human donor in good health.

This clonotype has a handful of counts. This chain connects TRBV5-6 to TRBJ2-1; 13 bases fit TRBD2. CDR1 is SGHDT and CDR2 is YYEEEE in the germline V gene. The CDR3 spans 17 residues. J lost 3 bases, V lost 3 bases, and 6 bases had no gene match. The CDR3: CASSSLAGGPYYNEQFF. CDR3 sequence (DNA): TGTGCCAGCAGCTCACTAGCGGGGGGGCCTTACTACAATGAGCAGTTCTTC.

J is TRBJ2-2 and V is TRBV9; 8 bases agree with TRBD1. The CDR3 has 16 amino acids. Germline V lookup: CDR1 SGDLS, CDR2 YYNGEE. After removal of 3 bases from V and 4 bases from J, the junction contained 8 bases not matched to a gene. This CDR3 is CASSGQTGASTGELFF. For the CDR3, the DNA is TGTGCCAGCAGCGGGCAGACAGGGGCAAGCACCGGGGAGCTGTTTTTT.

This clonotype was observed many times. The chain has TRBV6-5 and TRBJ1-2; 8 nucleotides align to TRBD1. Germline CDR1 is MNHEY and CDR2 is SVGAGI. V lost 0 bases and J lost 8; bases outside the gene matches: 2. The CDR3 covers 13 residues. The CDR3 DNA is TGTGCCAGCAGTTACTCAGGGACAGGAGGCTACACCTTC. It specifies CASSYSGTGGYTF.

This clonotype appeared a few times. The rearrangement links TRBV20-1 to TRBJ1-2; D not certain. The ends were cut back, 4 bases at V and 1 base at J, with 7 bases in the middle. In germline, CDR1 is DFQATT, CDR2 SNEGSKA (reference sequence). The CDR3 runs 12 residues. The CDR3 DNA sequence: TGCAGTGCTACGACCGTTAACTATGGCTACACCTTC. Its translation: CSATTVNYGYTF.

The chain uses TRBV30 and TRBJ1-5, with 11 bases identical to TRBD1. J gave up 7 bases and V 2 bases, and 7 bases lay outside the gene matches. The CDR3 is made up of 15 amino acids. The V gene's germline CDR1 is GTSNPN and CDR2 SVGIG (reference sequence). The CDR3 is CAWSFGTGGLQPQHF. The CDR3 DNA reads TGTGCCTGGAGTTTCGGGACAGGGGGTTTACAGCCCCAGCATTTT.